Following are 18 T cell receptor beta chains from one sample sequenced in a study of blood T cell repertoires in COVID-19. Repertoires were generated with immunoSEQ multiplex PCR, while TCRdb's copy carries only in-frame clones and drops some. Of 200,000 to 250,000 clones listed, about 87% are singletons. The specimen was PBMCs or T cells enriched from blood (not recorded which). Source of these receptors: a woman under 40 who had recovered from COVID-19.

The chain employs TRBV4-3 and TRBJ1-1, with a tentative D call TRBD1 (5 bases). Germline CDR1 LGHNA, CDR2 YSLEER. The V and J ends lost 2 bases and 3 bases respectively, with 13 bases between them. The length of the CDR3 is 15 residues. CDR3 nucleotides: TGCGCCAGCAGCCAAAGTGTGGGAGGGGACACTGAAGCTTTCTTT. As protein: CASSQSVGGDTEAFF.

V is TRBV19 and J is TRBJ1-5; TRBD1 might be the D (6 bases). V was trimmed by 5 bases and J by 5 bases, leaving 13 bases between them. There are 14 residues in the CDR3. Germline V gives CDR1 LNHDA, CDR2 SQIVND (reference sequence). The CDR3 region has the DNA TGTGCCAGTAGTCCCGGGACACATCATCAGCCCCAGCATTTT. It specifies CASSPGTHHQPQHF.

The V gene is TRBV9, the J gene TRBJ1-4; the D gene is possibly TRBD1 (6 bases). CDR3 length: 15 residues. Germline V CDR1 and CDR2: SGDLS, YYNGEE. The germline V and J ends were trimmed by 3 bases and 6 bases, with 15 bases remaining between them. The CDR3 bases are TGTGCCAGCAGCGGCCGAGGGGGACCTTATGAAAAACTGTTTTTT. This encodes CASSGRGGPYEKLFF.

This rearrangement joins TRBV3-1 (or the pseudogene TRBV3-2) to TRBJ1-4; 9 positions match TRBD1. Unmatched junction bases numbered 13, after V lost 0 bases and J lost 8 bases. Germline V gene sequence: CDR1 LGHDT, CDR2 YNNKEL (reference sequence). The length of the CDR3 is 18 residues. The chain's CDR3 is CASSQELVIGTGREKLFF. CDR3 DNA: TGTGCCAGCAGCCAAGAACTGGTGATAGGGACAGGGAGGGAAAAACTGTTTTTT.

This sequence joins TRBV27 and TRBJ1-4; perhaps TRBD1 as D (6 bases). Looked up from germline, CDR1 is MNHEY and CDR2 is SMNVEV (reference sequence). CDR3 length equals 14 residues. The V and J ends lost 5 bases and 4 bases respectively, with 11 bases between them. The CDR3 region has the DNA TGTGCCAGCAGTCATGGGGGCGTTAATGAAAAACTGTTTTTT. Its translation: CASSHGGVNEKLFF.

This clone has only one observation. This sequence joins TRBV7-3 and TRBJ2-1; D uncertain. Trimming removed 5 bases from V and 3 bases from J, with 14 bases in between. From germline, CDR1 is SGHTA and CDR2 FQGTGA. The CDR3 covers 15 residues. The CDR3 coding sequence is TGTGCCAGCAGCCCTATATCTCAGGACTACAATGAGCAGTTCTTC. Translated, it gives CASSPISQDYNEQFF.

CDR3: CASSLGLEAFF. The DNA for the CDR3 is TGTGCCAGCAGCTTAGGCCTAGAAGCTTTCTTT. This chain joins TRBV7-9 and TRBJ1-1; unclear D gene. CDR3 length equals 11 residues. Trimming took off 1 base at V and 8 bases at J, with 5 bases between the two ends. From germline, CDR1 is SEHNR and CDR2 FQNEAQ (reference sequence).

This sequence joins TRBV5-1 and TRBJ1-2; 11 bases map to TRBD1. The CDR3 extends over 15 amino acids. In germline, CDR1 is SGHRS, CDR2 YFSETQ. J lost 2 bases, V lost 4 bases, and 4 bases had no gene match. Written as DNA, the CDR3 is TGCGCCAGCAGCAACCGGGACAGGGGGAACTATGGCTACACCTTC. Translated, it gives CASSNRDRGNYGYTF.

This clone has only one observation. The CDR3 spells CATSRSIEETQYF. CDR3 DNA: TGTGCCACCAGCAGGAGCATAGAAGAGACCCAGTACTTC. This chain links TRBV15 with TRBJ2-5, with D unresolved. The CDR3 extends over 13 amino acids. The ends were cut back, 3 bases at V and 3 bases at J, with 8 bases in the middle. Germline values: CDR1 LNHNV, CDR2 YYDKDF (reference sequence). The full variable domain, in which reference TRBV15 and TRBJ2-5 provide the parts outside the CDR3, is DAMVIQNPRYQVTQFGKPVTLSCSQTLNHNVMYWYQQKSSQAPKLLFHYYDKDFNNEADTPDNFQSRRPNTSFCFLDIRSPGLGDTAMYLCATSRSIEETQYFGPGTRLLVL.

This clone has only a few counts. This sequence joins TRBV6-4 and TRBJ1-6, with 10 bases fitting TRBD1. Germline assignment: CDR1 MRHNA and CDR2 SNTAGT. This CDR3 contains 15 residues. V lost 4 bases to trimming and J lost 7 bases; unmatched junction nucleotides: 4. CDR3 nucleotides: TGTGCCAGCAGTGCCTCGACAGGGGGCAATTCACCCCTCCACTTT. This encodes CASSASTGGNSPLHF.

J is TRBJ2-1 and V is TRBV10-3; D unclear. The V gene's germline CDR1 is ENHRY and CDR2 SYGVKD. There are 12 residues in the CDR3. Trimming left V 3 bases short and J 5 bases short, with 5 bases between. The CDR3 region has the DNA TGTGCCATCAGTGACACAAACAATGAGCAGTTCTTC. Amino acids: CAISDTNNEQFF.

The rearrangement joins TRBV25-1 to TRBJ2-3; D is possibly TRBD1 (5 bases). Germline assignment: CDR1 MGHDK and CDR2 SYGVNS. V was cut by 3 bases and J by 1 base, with 14 bases left in between. This CDR3 is built from 16 residues. CDR3 DNA: TGTGCCAGCAGTGAGCACAGGCCACACGGCACAGATACGCAGTATTTT. This translates into CASSEHRPHGTDTQYF. The full variable domain, with the rest looked up from reference TRBV25-1 and TRBJ2-3, is EADIYQTPRYLVIGTGKKITLECSQTMGHDKMYWYQQDPGMELHLIHYSYGVNSTEKGDLSSESTVSRIRTEHFPLTLESARPSHTSQYLCASSEHRPHGTDTQYFGPGTRLTVL.

The gene calls are TRBV4-3 and TRBJ1-2; 10 bases map to TRBD1. V shed 4 bases, J shed 8 bases, and the junction held 4 bases outside the gene matches. The CDR3 is made up of 13 amino acids. Germline V CDR1 and CDR2: LGHNA, YSLEER. The CDR3 bases are TGCGCCAGCAGCCGTGACAGGGGGCCGGGCTACACCTTC. It encodes CASSRDRGPGYTF.

V and J are TRBV3-1 (or the pseudogene TRBV3-2) and TRBJ2-1; TRBD1 is a possible D gene (5 bases). V shed 2 bases and J shed 6 bases, with 20 bases lying between them. The germline gives CDR1 LGHDT, CDR2 YNNKEL (reference sequence). The CDR3 runs 17 residues. This CDR3 is CASSQYKIGAWGNEQFF. The CDR3, as DNA: TGTGCCAGCAGCCAATATAAAATTGGGGCCTGGGGCAATGAGCAGTTCTTC.

The V gene is TRBV3-1 (or the pseudogene TRBV3-2), the J gene TRBJ1-1, with 7 bases lining up with TRBD1. CDR3 length: 13 amino acids. Unmatched junction bases numbered 7, after V lost 1 base and J lost 11 bases. In germline, CDR1 is LGHDT, CDR2 YNNKEL (reference sequence). The CDR3 region has the DNA TGTGCCAGCAGCCAAGGGCAGGACAGGATGGCTTTCTTT. Its protein is CASSQGQDRMAFF.

This clone was picked up one time. The chain carries TRBV9 and TRBJ2-3, with a possible D match to TRBD2 (6 bases). The V gene lost 0 bases and the J gene lost 3 bases, with 20 bases spanning the gap. The CDR3 is 18 residues long. Germline V gene lookup returns CDR1 SGDLS and CDR2 YYNGEE. This CDR3 reads CASSVGRMAGKLTDTQYF. DNA of the CDR3: TGTGCCAGCAGCGTAGGGCGGATGGCGGGGAAGTTGACAGATACGCAGTATTTT.

This sequence joins TRBV28 and TRBJ2-2; 7 positions match TRBD1. The CDR3 loop spans 16 amino acids. Germline CDR1 is MDHEN and CDR2 is SYDVKM. J gave up 3 bases and V 5 bases, and 9 bases lay outside the gene matches. The CDR3 nucleotides are TGTGCCAGCAGTCCCTGGACAGGAGTAGACACCGGGGAGCTGTTTTTT. Its protein product is CASSPWTGVDTGELFF.

The chain joins TRBV7-2 to TRBJ1-3; D gene ambiguous. V dropped 1 base and J dropped 4 bases, with 17 bases sitting between them. Per germline, CDR1 SGHTA and CDR2 FQGNSA. The CDR3 is 17 residues long. The chain's CDR3 is CASSLDLSGSRGNTIYF. The CDR3 bases are TGTGCCAGCAGCTTAGATCTATCGGGGAGCCGGGGAAACACCATATATTTT.